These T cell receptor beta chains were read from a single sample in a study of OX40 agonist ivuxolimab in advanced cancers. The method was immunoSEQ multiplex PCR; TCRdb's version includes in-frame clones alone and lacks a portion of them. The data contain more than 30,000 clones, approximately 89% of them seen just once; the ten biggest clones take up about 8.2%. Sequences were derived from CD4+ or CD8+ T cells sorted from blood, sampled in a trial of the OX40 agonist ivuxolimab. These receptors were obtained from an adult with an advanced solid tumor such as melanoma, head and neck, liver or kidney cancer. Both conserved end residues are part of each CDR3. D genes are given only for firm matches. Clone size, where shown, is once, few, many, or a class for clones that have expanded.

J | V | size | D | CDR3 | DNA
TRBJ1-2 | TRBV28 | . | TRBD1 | CASSQTGVNYGYTF | TGTGCCAGCAGTCAAACAGGGGTTAACTATGGCTACACCTTC
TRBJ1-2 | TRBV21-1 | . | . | CASSKDRVCYGYTF | TGTGCCAGCAGCAAAGATAGGGTCTGCTATGGCTACACCTTC
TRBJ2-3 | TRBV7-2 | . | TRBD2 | CASSLGLAGGGDTQYF | TGTGCCAGCAGCTTAGGTCTAGCGGGGGGCGGAGATACGCAGTATTTT
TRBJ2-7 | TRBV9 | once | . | CASSVASSYEQYF | TGTGCCAGCAGCGTAGCCAGCTCCTACGAGCAGTACTTC
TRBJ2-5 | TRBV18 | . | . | CASSLMAGRATEETQYF | TGTGCCAGCTCGTTGATGGCAGGGCGGGCAACGGAAGAGACCCAGTACTTC
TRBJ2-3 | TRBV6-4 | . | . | CASIGLRDTQYF | TGTGCCAGCATAGGTCTAAGGGATACGCAGTATTTT
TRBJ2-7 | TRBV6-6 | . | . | CASSYSSAAGYEQYF | TGTGCCAGCAGTTACTCATCCGCCGCAGGTTACGAGCAGTACTTC
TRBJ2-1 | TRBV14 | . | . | CASRQYNEQFF | TGTGCCAGCCGCCAATACAATGAGCAGTTCTTC
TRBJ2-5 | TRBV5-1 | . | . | CASSLGTPLGETQYF | TGCGCCAGCAGCTTGGGAACTCCTTTAGGGGAGACCCAGTACTTC
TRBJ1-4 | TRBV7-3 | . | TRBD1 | CASSAGTGGGNEKLFF | TGTGCCAGCAGTGCCGGGACAGGGGGTGGGAATGAAAAACTGTTTTTT
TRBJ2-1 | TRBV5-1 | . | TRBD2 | CASSLISGSSYNEQFF | TGCGCCAGCAGCTTAATTAGCGGGAGCTCCTACAATGAGCAGTTCTTC
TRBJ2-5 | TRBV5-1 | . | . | CASSMRSRQETQYF | TGCGCCAGCAGCATGAGGTCGCGCCAAGAGACCCAGTACTTC
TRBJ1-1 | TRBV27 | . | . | CASSLSMSPGDTEAFF | TGTGCCAGCAGTTTATCTATGAGCCCCGGGGACACTGAAGCTTTCTTT
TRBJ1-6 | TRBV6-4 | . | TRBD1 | CASSETTGGNSPLHF | TGTGCCAGCAGTGAAACGACAGGGGGGAATTCACCCCTCCACTTT
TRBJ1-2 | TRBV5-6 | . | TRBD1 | CASSLPGTDYGYTF | TGTGCCAGCAGCCTCCCCGGGACAGACTATGGCTACACCTTC
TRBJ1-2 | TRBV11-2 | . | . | CASSFGFTTESYTF | TGTGCCAGCAGCTTCGGCTTCACAACAGAAAGCTACACCTTC
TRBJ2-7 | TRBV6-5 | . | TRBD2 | CASRSLEAGFYEQYF | TGTGCCAGCAGGTCTTTAGAAGCGGGGTTCTACGAGCAGTACTTC
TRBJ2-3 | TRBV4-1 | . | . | CASSRLDPKDQYF | TGCGCCAGCAGCCGCCTAGACCCTAAAGACCAGTATTTT
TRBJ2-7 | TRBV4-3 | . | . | CASSQGWGEQYF | TGCGCCAGCAGCCAAGGGTGGGGCGAGCAGTACTTC
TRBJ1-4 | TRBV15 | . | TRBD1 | CATSIRTGEDEKLFF | TGTGCCACCAGCATACGGACAGGCGAGGATGAAAAACTGTTTTTT
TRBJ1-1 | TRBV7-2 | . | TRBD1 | CASSLEGRGQAFF | TGTGCCAGCAGCTTAGAGGGCAGGGGGCAAGCTTTCTTT
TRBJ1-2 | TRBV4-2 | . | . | CASSQSFQTGNSFGYTF | TGTGCCAGCAGCCAATCATTTCAAACGGGGAACTCTTTTGGCTACACCTTC
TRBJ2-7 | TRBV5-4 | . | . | CASSSQGAGTYEQYF | TGTGCCAGCAGCTCCCAGGGTGCTGGGACCTACGAGCAGTACTTC
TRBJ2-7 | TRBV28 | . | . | CASTAGRGRVSYEQYF | TGTGCCAGCACTGCTGGAAGGGGACGAGTCTCCTACGAGCAGTACTTC
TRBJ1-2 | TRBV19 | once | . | CASSIPGDFYGYTF | TGTGCCAGTAGTATTCCGGGAGACTTCTATGGCTACACCTTC
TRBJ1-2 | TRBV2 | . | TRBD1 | CASRGGRGGYGYTF | TGTGCCAGCCGAGGGGGCAGGGGAGGCTATGGCTACACCTTC
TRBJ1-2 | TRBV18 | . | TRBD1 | CASSPEIGGAPYGYTF | TGTGCCAGCTCACCCGAAATAGGGGGCGCTCCCTATGGCTACACCTTC
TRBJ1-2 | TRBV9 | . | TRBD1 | CASSARQGTTGGYTF | TGTGCCAGCAGCGCCCGACAGGGGACGACGGGGGGCTACACCTTC
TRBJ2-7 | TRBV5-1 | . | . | CASSLAYTGQGYEQYF | TGCGCCAGCAGCTTGGCCTATACAGGGCAGGGCTACGAGCAGTACTTC
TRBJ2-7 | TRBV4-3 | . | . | CASSRRQGGDEQYF | TGCGCCAGCAGCCGGAGACAGGGAGGCGACGAGCAGTACTTC
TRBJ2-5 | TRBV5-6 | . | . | CASSLALGQETQYF | TGTGCCAGCAGCTTGGCTTTAGGGCAAGAGACCCAGTACTTC
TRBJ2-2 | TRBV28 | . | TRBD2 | CASRGFDGRAGELFF | TGTGCCAGCAGGGGTTTTGACGGGAGGGCCGGGGAGCTGTTTTTT
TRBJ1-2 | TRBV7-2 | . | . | CASSPQGSRRTNYGYTF | TGTGCCAGCAGCCCCCAGGGGTCCCGGCGGACTAACTATGGCTACACCTTC
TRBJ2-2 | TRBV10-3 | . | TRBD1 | CAISEQGTSGELFF | TGTGCCATCAGTGAACAGGGGACGTCCGGGGAGCTGTTTTTT
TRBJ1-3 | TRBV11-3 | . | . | CASKAGVSGNTIYF | TGTGCCAGCAAGGCAGGGGTCTCTGGAAACACCATATATTTT
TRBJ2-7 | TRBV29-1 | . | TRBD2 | CSVGTSGYEQYF | TGCAGCGTTGGGACTAGCGGGTACGAGCAGTACTTC
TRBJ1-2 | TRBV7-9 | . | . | CASSGTGPDGYTF | TGTGCCAGCAGCGGAACAGGGCCCGATGGCTACACCTTC
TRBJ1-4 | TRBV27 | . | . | CASSSGQRGRGEKLFF | TGTGCCAGCAGTTCTGGCCAGAGAGGGAGAGGTGAAAAACTGTTTTTT
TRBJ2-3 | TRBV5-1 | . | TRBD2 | CASSYVGLAGNTDTQYF | TGCGCCAGCAGCTACGTCGGACTAGCGGGCAACACAGATACGCAGTATTTT
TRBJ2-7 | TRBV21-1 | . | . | CASSKDQRGSSYEQYF | TGTGCCAGCAGCAAAGATCAGCGGGGTAGCTCCTACGAGCAGTACTTC
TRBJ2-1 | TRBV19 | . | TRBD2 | CASRGAGGSWNEQFF | TGTGCCAGTCGTGGAGCGGGAGGCTCCTGGAATGAGCAGTTCTTC
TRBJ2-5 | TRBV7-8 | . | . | CASSFGGPDTQETQYF | TGTGCCAGCAGCTTTGGGGGTCCGGACACCCAAGAGACCCAGTACTTC
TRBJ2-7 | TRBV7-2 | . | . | CASREQASSYEQYF | TGTGCCAGCAGGGAACAGGCCTCCTCCTACGAGCAGTACTTC
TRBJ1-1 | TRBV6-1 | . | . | CASSETGTEAFF | TGTGCCAGCAGTGAAACGGGGACTGAAGCTTTCTTT
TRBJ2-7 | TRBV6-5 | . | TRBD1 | CASSSSGTATVRNF | TGTGCCAGCAGTTCCTCCGGGACAGCCACTGTCAGGAACTTC
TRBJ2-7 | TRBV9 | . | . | CASSGPGRDEQYF | TGTGCCAGCAGCGGCCCTGGGCGAGACGAGCAGTACTTC
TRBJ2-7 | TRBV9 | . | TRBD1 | CASSARDRQLYF | TGTGCCAGCAGCGCCCGGGACAGGCAGCTTTACTTC
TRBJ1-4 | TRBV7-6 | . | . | CASSLRTAATNEKLFF | TGTGCCAGCAGCTTACGGACGGCAGCAACTAATGAAAAACTGTTTTTT
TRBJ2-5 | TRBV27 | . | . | CASSFRGYQETQYF | TGTGCCAGCAGTTTTCGAGGGTATCAAGAGACCCAGTACTTC
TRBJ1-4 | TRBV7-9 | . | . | CASSLSLGQRTNEKLFF | TGTGCCAGCAGCTTAAGCCTTGGACAGAGAACTAATGAAAAACTGTTTTTT
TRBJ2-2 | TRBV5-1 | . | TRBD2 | CASSENGAGGPGGELFF | TGCGCCAGCAGCGAAAACGGGGCGGGAGGGCCTGGCGGGGAGCTGTTTTTT
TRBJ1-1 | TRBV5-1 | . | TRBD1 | CASSRFIGGQANTEAFF | TGCGCCAGCAGCCGATTCATTGGGGGACAGGCCAACACTGAAGCTTTCTTT
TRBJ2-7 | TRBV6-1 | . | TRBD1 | CASSDRDYEQYF | TGTGCCAGTAGTGACAGGGACTACGAGCAGTACTTC
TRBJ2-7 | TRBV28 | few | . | CASTQGGPYEQYF | TGTGCCAGCACACAGGGCGGCCCCTACGAGCAGTACTTC